This TCR beta chain was sequenced for a study of blood T cell repertoires in COVID-19. Authors' data handling: Amplification of reference gene primers provided the estimated nucleated cell counts. The table came from immunoSEQ multiplex PCR; TCRdb's copy has only in-frame clones and leaves some out. The V and J calls and clone size were taken over from that table, and D and trimming were inferred from the DNA. Of about 180,000 clones listed, about 88% were seen once; the top ten hold 6% to 7.5%. In terms of age and location, participants ranged from roughly 18 to 90 years and lived in approximately 26 US areas. Cohort assignment relied on participant-reported clinical history. CDR1 is SGHTA and CDR2 is FQGNSA in the germline V gene. CDR3 length equals 14 residues. V lost 3 bases, J lost 3 bases, and 10 bases lay in between.

The source is a woman aged 50 to 65 who had recovered from COVID-19. The genes are TRBV7-2 and TRBJ2-3; D unclear. The sequenced sample was PBMCs or T cells enriched from blood (not recorded which). DNA of the CDR3: TGTGCCAGCAGCTTGCTAGGCGGAACAGATACGCAGTATTTT. It is translated as CASSLLGGTDTQYF.